The 12 T cell receptor beta chains below come from one sample, sequenced in a study of blood T cells in healthy people across ages. For the second PCR, which ran for 7 to 11 cycles, a sample-barcoded 5' primer and a J-beta primer mix were used. Each CDR3 protein is one row after TCRdb ran MiXCR on the 5' RACE reads. Here the sample spans 1.5 million to 2 million distinct CDR3 sequences, about 50% being singletons. Sequencing was performed on blood. Every receptor here comes from a woman aged 35 to 49 in good health.

A note on this clonotype: One base away lies a much larger clone, so this may be a sequencing read error. V usage is TRBV20-1 and J usage is TRBJ2-3, with 10 bases aligning to TRBD2. The CDR3 totals 13 residues. CDR1 is DFQATT, CDR2 SNEGSKA, per germline (reference sequence). This CDR3 is CSARTSGTDAQYF. The CDR3 coding sequence is TGCAGTGCGCGGACTAGCGGCACAGATGCGCAGTATTTT.

CDR3 in amino acids: CASSPPPPGEAFF. DNA for the CDR3: TGCGCCAGCAGCCCACCCCCGCCAGGGGAAGCTTTCTTT. The rearrangement uses TRBV4-1 and TRBJ1-1; D may be TRBD1 (5 bases). This CDR3 has 13 residues. Germline V gene lookup returns CDR1 MGHRA and CDR2 YSYEKL. Between the trimmed V and J ends, which lost 4 bases and 8 bases, there was a span of 14 bases.

As for this clonotype: This may be a read error, as it is one base from a much larger clone. This chain joins TRBV12-3 or TRBV12-4 and TRBJ2-7; D is possibly TRBD2 (6 bases). CDR3 size: 13 residues. The CDR3 reads CASSFTSSDEQYF. DNA of the CDR3: TGTGCCAGCAGTTTTACTAGCTCCGACGAGCAGTACTTC.

This chain links TRBV9 with TRBJ2-1, with 8 bases fitting TRBD1. The V and J ends lost 0 bases and 6 bases, in that order; junction bases with no gene match: 2. CDR3 length: 14 residues. Germline V gene sequence: CDR1 SGDLS, CDR2 YYNGEE. The CDR3 is CASSVEQGVNEQFF. In nucleotides, the CDR3 is TGTGCCAGCAGCGTAGAACAGGGGGTCAATGAGCAGTTCTTC.

This clonotype was detected once. The CDR3 spells CASSFTGKVAYEQYF. As DNA, the CDR3 is TGTGCCAGCAGCTTCACAGGGAAAGTGGCCTACGAGCAGTACTTC. The genes are TRBV7-9 and TRBJ2-5; D may be TRBD1 (6 bases). The end of the DNA aligns better with TRBJ2-7, so the J call may be wrong. This CDR3 has 15 amino acids. The germline V gene has CDR1 SEHNR and CDR2 FQNEAQ (reference sequence).

This chain links TRBV5-1 with TRBJ2-5; possibly TRBD1 or TRBD2 for D (5 bases each). This CDR3 spans 13 amino acids. Germline V lookup: CDR1 SGHRS, CDR2 YFSETQ. The V end lost 6 bases, the J end lost 2 bases, and 11 bases lay between the germline ends. The CDR3, as DNA: TGCGCCAGCAACCGGGACGGGCAAGAGACCCAGTACTTC. This translates into CASNRDGQETQYF.

This rearrangement joins TRBV7-9 to TRBJ1-2, with no clear D. V shed 8 bases and J shed 4 bases, with 17 bases lying between them. The V gene's germline CDR1 is SEHNR and CDR2 FQNEAQ (reference sequence). The CDR3 runs 14 residues. The CDR3 here is CASGPLFTGYGYTF. The CDR3 DNA reads as TGTGCCAGCGGACCCCTTTTCACGGGCTATGGCTACACCTTC.

The CDR3 nucleotides read TGTGCCAGCAGCCAAAATACAGGGGCCCAGGACTATGGCTACACCTTC. It yields the protein CASSQNTGAQDYGYTF. The chain uses TRBV6-6 and TRBJ1-2, with 7 bases aligning to TRBD1. The germline V gene encodes CDR1 MNHNY and CDR2 SVGAGI (reference sequence). The V and J ends lost 6 bases and 3 bases, in that order; junction bases with no gene match: 13. The CDR3 is 16 amino acids.

The chain uses TRBV5-1 and TRBJ2-3; 8 positions agree with TRBD1. CDR1 is SGHRS and CDR2 is YFSETQ in the germline V gene. The CDR3 spans 15 residues. V dropped 4 bases and J dropped 2; count of bases not matched to a gene: 6. The CDR3 nucleotides are TGCGCCAGCAGCAGGGACAGGCCCTCCACAGATACGCAGTATTTT. It yields the protein CASSRDRPSTDTQYF.

The chain carries TRBV12-3 or TRBV12-4 and TRBJ2-3; D is possibly TRBD1 or TRBD2 (7 bases each). The CDR3 spans 14 residues. V gave up 8 bases and J gave up 3 bases, with 15 bases separating them. The CDR3: CASGRGGLTDTQYF. The DNA for the CDR3 is TGTGCCAGCGGCAGGGGGGGGCTTACAGATACGCAGTATTTT.

The rearrangement uses TRBV6-1 and TRBJ2-5; 9 positions agree with TRBD1. Per the germline V gene, CDR1 is MNHNS and CDR2 is SASEGT. This CDR3 comprises 14 residues. J gave up 2 bases and V 6 bases, and 4 bases lay outside the gene matches. CDR3 nucleotide sequence: TGTGCCAGCAGAGGGACAGGGCTTCAAGAGACCCAGTACTTC. It codes for CASRGTGLQETQYF.

Only a few counts were recorded for this clonotype. The genes are TRBV27 and TRBJ2-3; 7 nucleotides line up with TRBD1. V was clipped by 0 bases and J by 3 bases; unmatched bases: 3. The CDR3 sequence is 15 residues long. CDR1 MNHEY and CDR2 SMNVEV come from the germline V gene (reference sequence). For the CDR3, the DNA is TGTGCCAGCAGTTTATCAGGGGGCACTACAGATACGCAGTATTTT. The encoded protein is CASSLSGGTTDTQYF.